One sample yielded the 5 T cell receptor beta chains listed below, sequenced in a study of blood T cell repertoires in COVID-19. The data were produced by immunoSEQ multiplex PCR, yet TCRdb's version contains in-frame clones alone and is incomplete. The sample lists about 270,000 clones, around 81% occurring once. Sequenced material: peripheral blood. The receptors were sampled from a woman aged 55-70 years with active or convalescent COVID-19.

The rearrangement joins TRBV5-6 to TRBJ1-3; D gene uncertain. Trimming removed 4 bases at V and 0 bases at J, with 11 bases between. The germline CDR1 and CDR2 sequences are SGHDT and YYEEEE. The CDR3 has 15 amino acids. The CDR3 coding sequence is TGTGCCAGCAGCCCCGCAGGCAGCTCTGGAAACACCATATATTTT. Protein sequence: CASSPAGSSGNTIYF.

CDR3 in DNA: TGTGCCAGCTCCTCGGGGACAGGGTCCTACGAGCAGTACTTC. This translates into CASSSGTGSYEQYF. The rearrangement uses TRBV19 and TRBJ2-7; 9 nucleotides line up with TRBD1. V lost 9 bases to trimming and J lost 1 base; unmatched junction nucleotides: 7. CDR3 length: 14 residues. CDR1 is LNHDA, CDR2 SQIVND, per germline (reference sequence).

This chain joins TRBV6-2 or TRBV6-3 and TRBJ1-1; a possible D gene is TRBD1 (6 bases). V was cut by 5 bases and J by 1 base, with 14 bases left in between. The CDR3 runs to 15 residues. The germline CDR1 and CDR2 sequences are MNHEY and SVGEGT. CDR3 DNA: TGTGCCAGCAGTGCCAACAGGGCCCCGAACACTGAAGCTTTCTTT. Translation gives CASSANRAPNTEAFF.

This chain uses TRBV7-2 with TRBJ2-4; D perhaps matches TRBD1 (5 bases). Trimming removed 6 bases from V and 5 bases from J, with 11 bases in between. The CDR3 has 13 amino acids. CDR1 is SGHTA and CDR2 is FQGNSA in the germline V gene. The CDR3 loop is CASRAGMQNIQYF. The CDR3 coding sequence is TGTGCCAGCAGGGCAGGGATGCAAAACATTCAGTACTTC.

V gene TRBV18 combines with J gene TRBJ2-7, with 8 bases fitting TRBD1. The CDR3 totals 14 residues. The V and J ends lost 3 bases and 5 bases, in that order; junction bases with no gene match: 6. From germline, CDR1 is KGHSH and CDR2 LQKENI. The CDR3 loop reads CASSPTGEGNEQYF. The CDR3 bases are TGTGCCAGCTCACCGACAGGGGAAGGGAACGAGCAGTACTTC.